A single sample is the source of the 27 T cell receptor beta chains below, sequenced in a study of CXCR3-negative and CXCR3-positive naive CD8 T cells. Study conclusions and caveats: CXCR3-positive naive cells had more hydrophobic TRB CDR3s than CXCR3-negative naive cells.

TRB cDNA was prepared as libraries by UMI-labeled 5' RACE. TCRdb re-called the 5' RACE reads and shows each CDR3 protein once, DNA omitted. The sample totals 100,000 or so distinct CDR3 sequences; its top ten clones hold about 0.35%. No antigen has been assigned to these receptors. Input material: naive CXCR3+ CD8+ T cells from blood. The subset is: CD45RO-CCR7+CD27+CD95- naive CD8+ T cells expressing CXCR3 (TNR3+). These receptors all stem from a human donor in good health. Some clones in this sample may be carry-over from other donors' samples.

The chain employs TRBV15 and TRBJ2-1; TCRdb outputs TRBD1, but without DNA this stays unchecked. The CDR3 loop spans 15 amino acids. The germline CDR1 and CDR2 sequences are LNHNV and YYDKDF (reference sequence). The CDR3 loop reads CATDGGRGEYNEQFF.

This rearrangement joins TRBV28 to TRBJ2-5; no DNA is available, so the TRBD2 call from TCRdb remains unchecked. Germline assignment: CDR1 MDHEN and CDR2 SYDVKM. This CDR3 spans 15 amino acids. This CDR3 reads CASTLTSGHQETQYF.

The rearrangement uses TRBV20-1 and TRBJ2-3; TCRdb gives TRBD1 as the D gene, but with no DNA this cannot be confirmed. From germline, CDR1 is DFQATT and CDR2 SNEGSKA (reference sequence). The CDR3 extends over 16 amino acids. The CDR3 sequence is CSARVPLAGGSDTQYF.

The chain combines TRBV7-9 with TRBJ2-7. The CDR3 spans 11 residues. Germline V gene data show CDR1 as SEHNR and CDR2 as FQNEAQ (reference sequence). CDR3 in amino acids: CASSNTDEQYF. The complete variable domain, with remaining parts taken from reference TRBV7-9 and TRBJ2-7, reads DTGVSQNPRHKITKRGQNVTFRCDPISEHNRLYWYRQTLGQGPEFLTYFQNEAQLEKSRLLSDRFSAERPKGSFSTLEIQRTEQGDSAMYLCASSNTDEQYFGPGTRLTVT.

The chain recombines TRBV18 with TRBJ1-1; the D call of TRBD1 rests on TCRdb alone, since no DNA is present to check it. This CDR3 is 18 amino acids long. The germline CDR1 and CDR2 sequences are KGHSH and LQKENI. CDR3: CASFKSTTAPAGDTEAFF.

V gene TRBV7-6 combines with J gene TRBJ2-1. The CDR3 runs 12 residues. Germline CDR1 reads SGHVS; CDR2 reads FNYEAQ. This CDR3 reads CASSDGRDEQFF.

This chain links TRBV13 with TRBJ2-7; TCRdb gives TRBD1 as the D gene, but with no DNA this cannot be confirmed. The CDR3 spans 14 residues. Per germline, CDR1 PRHDT and CDR2 FYEKMQ (reference sequence). CDR3 amino acids: CASSRWGHPYEQYF.

J is TRBJ2-7 and V is TRBV29-1; as DNA is missing, the TRBD1 call by TCRdb cannot be tested. This CDR3 region has 12 residues. Germline loops: CDR1 SQVTM, CDR2 ANQGSEA. This CDR3 is CSVETGSYEQYF.

This chain joins TRBV11-2 and TRBJ2-2; the TCRdb call, TRBD1, lacks DNA for checking. Germline assignment: CDR1 SGHAT and CDR2 FQNNGV. CDR3 length: 16 residues. CDR3 protein: CASSFIRGVGTGELFF. The whole variable domain, remainder taken from reference TRBV11-2 and TRBJ2-2, is EAGVAQSPRYKIIEKRQSVAFWCNPISGHATLYWYQQILGQGPKLLIQFQNNGVVDDSQLPKDRFSAERLKGVDSTLKIQPAKLEDSAVYLCASSFIRGVGTGELFFGEGSRLTVL.

The CDR3 loop reads CASSEASRVGGLYTDTQYF. The chain combines TRBV2 with TRBJ2-3; TCRdb reports TRBD2, a call that lacks DNA to check it against. CDR3 size: 19 residues. The germline CDR1 and CDR2 sequences are SNHLY and FYNNEI.

V gene TRBV29-1 combines with J gene TRBJ2-7; TCRdb gives TRBD1 as the D gene, but with no DNA this cannot be confirmed. CDR1 is SQVTM, CDR2 ANQGSEA, per germline. CDR3 size: 13 residues. This CDR3 reads CSVQIRDKYEQYF.

The chain employs TRBV20-1 and TRBJ2-7; the D call of TRBD2 rests on TCRdb alone, since no DNA is present to check it. The CDR3 is 16 amino acids. The germline V gene encodes CDR1 DFQATT and CDR2 SNEGSKA (reference sequence). The CDR3 sequence is CSATTPGLFRTYEQYF.

The chain recombines TRBV20-1 with TRBJ2-5; TCRdb calls TRBD1, which cannot be checked without DNA. Germline V CDR1 and CDR2: DFQATT, SNEGSKA (reference sequence). The CDR3 has 18 amino acids. The CDR3: CSARDWRQGGVYQETQYF.

This rearrangement joins TRBV18 to TRBJ2-2; the TRBD1 assignment by TCRdb is unverifiable without DNA. The germline V gene encodes CDR1 KGHSH and CDR2 LQKENI. This CDR3 has 18 residues. CDR3 residues: CASSPYPGQGSYTGELFF.

This rearrangement joins TRBV5-1 to TRBJ1-1. The CDR3 has 18 residues. From germline, CDR1 is SGHRS and CDR2 YFSETQ. CDR3 loop: CASSLKNDSGLLNTEAFF.

V and J are TRBV7-9 and TRBJ2-4. The CDR3 runs to 16 residues. In germline, CDR1 is SEHNR, CDR2 FQNEAQ (reference sequence). The CDR3 sequence: CASSLEVELAKNIQYF.

The chain couples TRBV13 to TRBJ2-5. Germline CDR1 is PRHDT and CDR2 is FYEKMQ (reference sequence). The CDR3 runs to 12 residues. The CDR3 loop reads CASSSSQETQYF.

J is TRBJ2-7 and V is TRBV21-1. TRBV21-1 is a recognized pseudogene. This CDR3 has 17 amino acids. The CDR3 region is CASSNIYFGRLSYEQYF.

CDR3 in amino acids: CSAIQGIHGYTF. The chain employs TRBV20-1 and TRBJ1-2; as DNA is missing, the TRBD1 call by TCRdb cannot be tested. The CDR3 covers 12 residues. Germline loops: CDR1 DFQATT, CDR2 SNEGSKA (reference sequence).

J is TRBJ2-1 and V is TRBV28; TCRdb gives TRBD2 as the D gene, but with no DNA this cannot be confirmed. The germline V gene has CDR1 MDHEN and CDR2 SYDVKM. The CDR3 has 15 residues. The CDR3 region is CASSFFRREDNEQFF. The whole variable domain, filled in from reference TRBV28 and TRBJ2-1, reads DVKVTQSSRYLVKRTGEKVFLECVQDMDHENMFWYRQDPGLGLRLIYFSYDVKMKEKGDIPEGYSVSREKKERFSLILESASTNQTSMYLCASSFFRREDNEQFFGPGTRLTVL.

The chain uses TRBV7-9 and TRBJ2-3; checking the TCRdb D call of TRBD2 is not possible without DNA. The germline V gene has CDR1 SEHNR and CDR2 FQNEAQ (reference sequence). The CDR3 loop spans 16 amino acids. The CDR3 loop is CASSTGTSGRTDTQYF.

The rearrangement joins TRBV4-3 to TRBJ1-2; absent DNA, TCRdb's TRBD1 call cannot be checked. Germline V lookup: CDR1 LGHNA, CDR2 YSLEER. CDR3 length equals 12 residues. The CDR3 reads CASSQAGYGYTF.

The chain is built from TRBV12-3 or TRBV12-4 and TRBJ1-6; the D call of TRBD1 rests on TCRdb alone, since no DNA is present to check it. The CDR3 covers 19 residues. This chain's CDR3 is CASSFPSNYKTGRGSPLHF.

The V and J genes are TRBV23-1 and TRBJ1-5. TRBV23-1 is sorted into the ORF group, with uncertain function. The CDR3 is made up of 16 amino acids. This chain's CDR3 is CASSQQEVDSNQPQHF.

The chain is built from TRBV6-5 and TRBJ2-1. The germline V gene has CDR1 MNHEY and CDR2 SVGAGI. The CDR3 runs 11 residues. The CDR3 protein is CASSYPGEQFF.

The chain combines TRBV7-9 with TRBJ2-7. The germline CDR1 and CDR2 sequences are SEHNR and FQNEAQ (reference sequence). The CDR3 is made up of 13 amino acids. The CDR3 region is CASSLGASYEQYF.

The chain employs TRBV7-2 and TRBJ2-1; TCRdb's D gene call, TRBD2, goes unchecked for lack of DNA. The CDR3 has 15 residues. Germline CDR1 reads SGHTA; CDR2 reads FQGNSA. This CDR3 is CASSLSAGGYNEQFF.